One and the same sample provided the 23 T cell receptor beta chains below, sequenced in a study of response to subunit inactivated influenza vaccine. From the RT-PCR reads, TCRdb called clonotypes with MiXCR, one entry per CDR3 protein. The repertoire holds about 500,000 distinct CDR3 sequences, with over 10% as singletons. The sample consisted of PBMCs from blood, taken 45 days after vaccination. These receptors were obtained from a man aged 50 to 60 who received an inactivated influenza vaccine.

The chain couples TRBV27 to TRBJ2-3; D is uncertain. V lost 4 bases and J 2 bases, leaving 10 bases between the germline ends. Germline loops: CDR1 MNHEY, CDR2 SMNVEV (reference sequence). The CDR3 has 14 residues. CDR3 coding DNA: TGTGCCAGCAGTTCCCACCAGACCACAGATACGCAGTATTTT. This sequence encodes CASSSHQTTDTQYF.

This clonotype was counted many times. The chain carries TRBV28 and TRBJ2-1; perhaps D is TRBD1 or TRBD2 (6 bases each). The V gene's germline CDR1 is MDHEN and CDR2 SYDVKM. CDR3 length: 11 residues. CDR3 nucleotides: TGTGCTCATGAGGGGGGCAATGAGCAGTTCTTC. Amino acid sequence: CAHEGGNEQFF.

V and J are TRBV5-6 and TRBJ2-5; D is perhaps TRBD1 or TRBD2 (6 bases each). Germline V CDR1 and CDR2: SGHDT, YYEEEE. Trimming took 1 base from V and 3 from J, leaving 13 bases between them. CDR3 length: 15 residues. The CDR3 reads CASSLRGALKETQYF. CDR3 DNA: TGTGCCAGCAGCTTGAGGGGGGCCCTTAAAGAGACCCAGTACTTC.

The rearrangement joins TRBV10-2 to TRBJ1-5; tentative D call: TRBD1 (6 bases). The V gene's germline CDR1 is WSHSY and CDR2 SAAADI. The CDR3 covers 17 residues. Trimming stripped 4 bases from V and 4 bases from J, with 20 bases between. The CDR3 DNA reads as TGCGCCAGCAGTGGGGGTGGGACACCTCTTAGGAATCAGCCCCAGCATTTT. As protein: CASSGGGTPLRNQPQHF.

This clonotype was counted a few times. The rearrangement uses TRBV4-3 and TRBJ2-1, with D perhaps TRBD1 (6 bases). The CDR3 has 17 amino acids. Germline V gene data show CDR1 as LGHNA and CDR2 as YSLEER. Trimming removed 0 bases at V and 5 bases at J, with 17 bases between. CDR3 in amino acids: CASSQDFHGTPNNEQFF. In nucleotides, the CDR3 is TGCGCCAGCAGCCAAGATTTCCACGGGACACCTAACAATGAGCAGTTCTTC.

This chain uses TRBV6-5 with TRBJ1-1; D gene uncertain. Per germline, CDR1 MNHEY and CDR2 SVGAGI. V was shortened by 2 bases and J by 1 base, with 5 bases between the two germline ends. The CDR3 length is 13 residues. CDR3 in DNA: TGTGCCAGCAGTTACGCCGAGAACACTGAAGCTTTCTTT. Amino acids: CASSYAENTEAFF.

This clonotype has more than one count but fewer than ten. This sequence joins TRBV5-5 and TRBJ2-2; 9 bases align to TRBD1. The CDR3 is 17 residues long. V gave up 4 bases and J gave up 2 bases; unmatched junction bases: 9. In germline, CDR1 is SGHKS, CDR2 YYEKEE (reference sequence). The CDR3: CASSQTTGGVNTGELFF. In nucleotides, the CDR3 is TGTGCCAGCAGCCAAACGACAGGGGGAGTTAACACCGGGGAGCTGTTTTTT.

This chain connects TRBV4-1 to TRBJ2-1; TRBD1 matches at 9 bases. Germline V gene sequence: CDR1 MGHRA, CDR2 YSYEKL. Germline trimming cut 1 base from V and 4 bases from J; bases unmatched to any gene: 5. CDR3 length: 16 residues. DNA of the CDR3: TGCGCCAGCAGCCAAGGCCGGGGACAGGGATACAATGAGCAGTTCTTC. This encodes CASSQGRGQGYNEQFF.

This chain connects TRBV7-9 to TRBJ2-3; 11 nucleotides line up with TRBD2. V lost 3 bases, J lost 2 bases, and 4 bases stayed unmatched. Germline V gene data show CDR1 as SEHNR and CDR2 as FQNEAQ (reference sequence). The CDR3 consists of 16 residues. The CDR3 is CASSFVAGGSTDTQYF. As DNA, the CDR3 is TGTGCCAGCAGCTTTGTAGCGGGGGGGTCCACAGATACGCAGTATTTT.

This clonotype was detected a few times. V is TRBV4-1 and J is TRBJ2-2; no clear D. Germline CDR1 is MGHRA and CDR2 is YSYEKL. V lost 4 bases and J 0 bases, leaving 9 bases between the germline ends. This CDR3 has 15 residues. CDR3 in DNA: TGCGCCAGCAGCCCGGCGTACACGAACACCGGGGAGCTGTTTTTT. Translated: CASSPAYTNTGELFF.

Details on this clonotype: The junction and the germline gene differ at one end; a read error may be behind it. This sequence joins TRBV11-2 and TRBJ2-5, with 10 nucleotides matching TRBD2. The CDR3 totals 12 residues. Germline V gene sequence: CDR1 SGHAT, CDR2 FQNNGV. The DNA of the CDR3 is TGTGCCAGCAGCTTTGGGACTAGCGTATTTAATTTC. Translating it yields CASSFGTSVFNF.

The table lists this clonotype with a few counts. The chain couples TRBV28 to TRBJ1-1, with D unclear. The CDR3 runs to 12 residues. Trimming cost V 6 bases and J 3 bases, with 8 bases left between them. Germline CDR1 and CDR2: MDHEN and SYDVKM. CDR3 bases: TGTGCCAGCAGATCCCGGGACACTGAAGCTTTCTTT. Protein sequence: CASRSRDTEAFF.

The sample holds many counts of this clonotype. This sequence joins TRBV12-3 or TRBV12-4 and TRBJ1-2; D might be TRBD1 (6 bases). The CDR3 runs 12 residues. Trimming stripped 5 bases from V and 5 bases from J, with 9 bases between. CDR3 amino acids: CASSPQGYGYTF. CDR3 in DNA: TGTGCCAGCAGTCCACAGGGATATGGCTACACCTTC.

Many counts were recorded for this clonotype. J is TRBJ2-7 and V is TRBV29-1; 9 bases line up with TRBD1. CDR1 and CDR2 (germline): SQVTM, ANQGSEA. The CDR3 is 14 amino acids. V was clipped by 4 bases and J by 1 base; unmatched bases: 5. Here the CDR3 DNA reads TGCAGCGTTGTATTGGACAGGGGTTCCTACGAGCAGTACTTC. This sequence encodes CSVVLDRGSYEQYF.

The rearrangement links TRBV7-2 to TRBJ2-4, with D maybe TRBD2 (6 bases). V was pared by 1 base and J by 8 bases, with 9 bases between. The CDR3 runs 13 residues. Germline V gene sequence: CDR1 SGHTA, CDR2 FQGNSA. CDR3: CASSLDWGDIQYF. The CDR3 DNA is TGTGCCAGCAGCTTAGATTGGGGGGACATTCAGTACTTC.

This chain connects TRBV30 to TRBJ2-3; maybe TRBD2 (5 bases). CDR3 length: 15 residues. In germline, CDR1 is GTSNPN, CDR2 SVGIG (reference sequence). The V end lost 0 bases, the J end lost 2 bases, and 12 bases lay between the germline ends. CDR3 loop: CAWSVPSSLTDTQYF. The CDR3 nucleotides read TGTGCCTGGAGTGTACCTAGCAGCCTCACAGATACGCAGTATTTT.

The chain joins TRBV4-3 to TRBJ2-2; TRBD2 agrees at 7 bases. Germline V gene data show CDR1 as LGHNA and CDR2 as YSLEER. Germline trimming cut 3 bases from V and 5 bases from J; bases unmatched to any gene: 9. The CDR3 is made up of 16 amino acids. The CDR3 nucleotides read TGCGCCAGCAGCCACGTTGGACTAGGGAGGACCGGGGAGCTGTTTTTT. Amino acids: CASSHVGLGRTGELFF.

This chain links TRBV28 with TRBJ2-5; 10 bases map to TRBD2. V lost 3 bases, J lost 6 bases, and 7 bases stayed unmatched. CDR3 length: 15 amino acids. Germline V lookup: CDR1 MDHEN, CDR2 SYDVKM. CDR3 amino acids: CASSFSGLARQTQYF. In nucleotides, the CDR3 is TGTGCCAGCAGTTTTTCGGGACTAGCGAGGCAGACCCAGTACTTC.

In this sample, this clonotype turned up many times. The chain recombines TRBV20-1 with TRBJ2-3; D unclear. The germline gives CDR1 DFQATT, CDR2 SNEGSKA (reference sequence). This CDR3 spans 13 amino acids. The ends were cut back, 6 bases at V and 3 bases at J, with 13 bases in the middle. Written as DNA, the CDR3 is TGCAGTGCCCAGTCGCAAAATACAGATACGCAGTATTTT. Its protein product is CSAQSQNTDTQYF.

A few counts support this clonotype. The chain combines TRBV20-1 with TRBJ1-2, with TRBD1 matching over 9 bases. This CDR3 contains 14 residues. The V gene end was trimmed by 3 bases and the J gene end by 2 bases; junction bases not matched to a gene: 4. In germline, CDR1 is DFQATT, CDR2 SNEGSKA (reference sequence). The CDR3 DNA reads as TGCAGTGCTAGGGTGGACAGGGGAAACTATGGCTACACCTTC. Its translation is CSARVDRGNYGYTF.

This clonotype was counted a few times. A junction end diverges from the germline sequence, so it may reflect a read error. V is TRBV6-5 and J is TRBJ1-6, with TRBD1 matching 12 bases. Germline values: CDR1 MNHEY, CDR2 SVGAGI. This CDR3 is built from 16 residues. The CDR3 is CASSYSGTGGNSPLHF. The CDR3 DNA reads TGTGCCAGCAGTTACTCGGGGACAGGGGGCAATTCACCCCTCCATTTT.

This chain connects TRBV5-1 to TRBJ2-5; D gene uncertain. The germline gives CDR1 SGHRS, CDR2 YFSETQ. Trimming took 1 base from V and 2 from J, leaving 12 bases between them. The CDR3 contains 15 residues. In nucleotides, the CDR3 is TGCGCCAGCAGCTTGTTCCTAGGGCAGCAAGAGACCCAGTACTTC. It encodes CASSLFLGQQETQYF.

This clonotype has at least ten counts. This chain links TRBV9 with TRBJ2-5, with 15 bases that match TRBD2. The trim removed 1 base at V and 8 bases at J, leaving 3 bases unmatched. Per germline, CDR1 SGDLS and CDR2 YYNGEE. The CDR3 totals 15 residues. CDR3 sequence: CASSVLGLAGGTQYF. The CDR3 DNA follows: TGTGCCAGCAGCGTACTGGGACTAGCGGGAGGAACCCAGTACTTC.